Listed below are T cell receptor beta chains from one sample, sequenced in a study of blood T cells in healthy people across ages. From the 5' RACE reads, TCRdb called clonotypes with MiXCR, one entry per CDR3 protein. The table lists about 840,000 distinct CDR3 sequences, about 28% of them singletons. These data were also reused for a study on T cells of mothers and their children.

Sample: blood. Receptors originate from a woman aged 35 to 49 in good health. CDR3s include the opening cysteine and the closing phenylalanine or tryptophan. Each record gives: J gene, D gene, clone size, V gene, CDR3 DNA, CDR3 protein. The D gene is left open where the match is weak. Some rows mark clone size as missing; the rest say once, few, many or name a class of expanded clone.

j_gene: TRBJ1-2; d_gene: TRBD1; abundance: -; v_gene: TRBV6-6; CDR3nt: TGTGCCAGCAGGGGACAGGGACTCTATGGCTACACCTTC; CDR3aa: CASRGQGLYGYTF
j_gene: TRBJ2-7; d_gene: -; abundance: many; v_gene: TRBV18; CDR3nt: TGTGCCAGCTCACTCGAGAGGAACACCTACGAGCAGTACTTC; CDR3aa: CASSLERNTYEQYF
j_gene: TRBJ2-5; d_gene: -; abundance: few; v_gene: TRBV5-1; CDR3nt: TGCGCCAGCAGCTTGGTGGGGGGGCGGATGTACCAAGAGACCCAGTACTTC; CDR3aa: CASSLVGGRMYQETQYF
j_gene: TRBJ1-1; d_gene: TRBD1; abundance: few; v_gene: TRBV7-2; CDR3nt: TGTGCCAGCAGCCGAACTCGGGACAGTTTAGGGAACACTGAAGCTTTCTTT; CDR3aa: CASSRTRDSLGNTEAFF
j_gene: TRBJ1-2; d_gene: -; abundance: -; v_gene: TRBV21-1; CDR3nt: TGTGCCAGCAGCAGGGACAGGGTAGACTATGGCTACACCTTC; CDR3aa: CASSRDRVDYGYTF
j_gene: TRBJ1-2; d_gene: TRBD1; abundance: few; v_gene: TRBV6-1; CDR3nt: TGTACCAGCAGTGAATTGGGACAGGGCGATGGCTACACCTTC; CDR3aa: CTSSELGQGDGYTF
j_gene: TRBJ1-1; d_gene: TRBD1; abundance: few; v_gene: TRBV27; CDR3nt: TGTGCCAGCAGTTCGGGGACAGGGCCGGGCACTGAAGCTTTCTTT; CDR3aa: CASSSGTGPGTEAFF
j_gene: TRBJ1-1; d_gene: -; abundance: -; v_gene: TRBV30; CDR3nt: TGTGCCTGGGAGGAGGGACTGAACACTGAAGCTTTCTTT; CDR3aa: CAWEEGLNTEAFF
j_gene: TRBJ2-6; d_gene: -; abundance: -; v_gene: TRBV5-1; CDR3nt: TGCGCCAGCGTCAACGGATTCTCTGGGGCCAACGTCCGGACTTTC; CDR3aa: CASVNGFSGANVRTF
j_gene: TRBJ1-1; d_gene: -; abundance: -; v_gene: TRBV27; CDR3nt: TGTGCCAGCTTTGCCCCTCTGACGAACACTGAAGCTTTCTTT; CDR3aa: CASFAPLTNTEAFF
j_gene: TRBJ2-7; d_gene: -; abundance: many; v_gene: TRBV7-2; CDR3nt: TGTGCCAGCAGCTTAAGGCTCCCGGGCGTCGGCGAGCAGTACTTC; CDR3aa: CASSLRLPGVGEQYF
j_gene: TRBJ2-3; d_gene: -; abundance: -; v_gene: TRBV4-3; CDR3nt: TGCGCCAGCAGCCAAGATACCAAATCCCTCCTCACAGATACGCAGTATTTT; CDR3aa: CASSQDTKSLLTDTQYF
j_gene: TRBJ1-1; d_gene: -; abundance: few; v_gene: TRBV28; CDR3nt: TGTGCCAGCAGTTCTCCCCGGGGAGCTTTCTTT; CDR3aa: CASSSPRGAFF
j_gene: TRBJ2-3; d_gene: TRBD2; abundance: few; v_gene: TRBV20-1; CDR3nt: TGCAGTGCTAGAGGCGGGAGGGGGACAGTAGGGACAGATACGCAGTATTTT; CDR3aa: CSARGGRGTVGTDTQYF
j_gene: TRBJ1-1; d_gene: -; abundance: -; v_gene: TRBV14; CDR3nt: TGTGCCAGCAGCCAAGGGGGACACTTCATGAACACTGAAGCTTTCTTT; CDR3aa: CASSQGGHFMNTEAFF
j_gene: TRBJ2-2; d_gene: -; abundance: -; v_gene: TRBV28; CDR3nt: TGTGCCAGCAATCAACTTCGGGGGTTCGGGGAGCTGTTTTTT; CDR3aa: CASNQLRGFGELFF
j_gene: TRBJ2-3; d_gene: TRBD1; abundance: few; v_gene: TRBV6-1; CDR3nt: TGTGCCAGCAGTGAAGCGCGGGACAGGGGAGATACGCAGTATTTT; CDR3aa: CASSEARDRGDTQYF
j_gene: TRBJ1-2; d_gene: TRBD1; abundance: few; v_gene: TRBV27; CDR3nt: TGTGCCAGCAGTTTAGGGACAGGGGGCCCTTCTAACTATGGCTACACCTTC; CDR3aa: CASSLGTGGPSNYGYTF
j_gene: TRBJ2-7; d_gene: TRBD1; abundance: -; v_gene: TRBV10-3; CDR3nt: TGTGCCATCAGGGCCGGGACAGATAACAATGAGCAGTACTTC; CDR3aa: CAIRAGTDNNEQYF
j_gene: TRBJ2-3; d_gene: -; abundance: -; v_gene: TRBV15; CDR3nt: TGTGCCACCAGCATCCTGCTGGGGGCCCAAAACACAGATACGCAGTATTTT; CDR3aa: CATSILLGAQNTDTQYF
j_gene: TRBJ1-1; d_gene: -; abundance: once; v_gene: TRBV12-3/TRBV12-4; CDR3nt: TGTGCCAGCACCCTTAGGGGTCCCAGGGTTACTGAAGCTTTCTTT; CDR3aa: CASTLRGPRVTEAFF
j_gene: TRBJ1-5; d_gene: TRBD1; abundance: -; v_gene: TRBV27; CDR3nt: TGTGCCATTCGGACAGGGTCTGGCAATCAGCCCCAGCATTTT; CDR3aa: CAIRTGSGNQPQHF
j_gene: TRBJ1-5; d_gene: TRBD1; abundance: few; v_gene: TRBV6-1; CDR3nt: TGTGCCAGCACCCTAAGACAGGGGATGATCGGGGGCAATCAGCCCCAGCATTTT; CDR3aa: CASTLRQGMIGGNQPQHF
j_gene: TRBJ1-6; d_gene: -; abundance: -; v_gene: TRBV6-2/TRBV6-3; CDR3nt: TGTGCCAGCAGTTACGCGGACGTACGGCCACCCCTCCACTTT; CDR3aa: CASSYADVRPPLHF
j_gene: TRBJ2-1; d_gene: -; abundance: many; v_gene: TRBV7-9; CDR3nt: TGTGCCAGCAGCGACCGGGACATTTACAATGAGCAGTTCTTC; CDR3aa: CASSDRDIYNEQFF
j_gene: TRBJ2-3; d_gene: TRBD1; abundance: -; v_gene: TRBV4-2; CDR3nt: TGTGCCAGCAGCCAAGACTGGACAGGGCGCACAGATACGCAGTATTTT; CDR3aa: CASSQDWTGRTDTQYF
j_gene: TRBJ2-1; d_gene: -; abundance: -; v_gene: TRBV12-3/TRBV12-4; CDR3nt: TGTGCCGGCAGTTTTGGAGGCAATGAGCAGTTCTTC; CDR3aa: CAGSFGGNEQFF
j_gene: TRBJ2-7; d_gene: TRBD1; abundance: many; v_gene: TRBV9; CDR3nt: TGTGCCAGCAGCGTAGGTACAGGGGGAGAATACGAGCAGTACTTC; CDR3aa: CASSVGTGGEYEQYF
j_gene: TRBJ2-7; d_gene: -; abundance: few; v_gene: TRBV5-1; CDR3nt: TGCACCAGCAGCCTTGGAGTGAGGTCGGGGTCCTACGAGCAGTACTTC; CDR3aa: CTSSLGVRSGSYEQYF
j_gene: TRBJ2-7; d_gene: -; abundance: few; v_gene: TRBV18; CDR3nt: TGTGCCAGCTCACCAAAAGACAGTGGGTACGAGCAGTACTTC; CDR3aa: CASSPKDSGYEQYF
j_gene: TRBJ2-3; d_gene: -; abundance: -; v_gene: TRBV6-2/TRBV6-3; CDR3nt: TGTGCCAGCAGTTCCACCCCTAGCACAGATACGCAGTATTTT; CDR3aa: CASSSTPSTDTQYF
j_gene: TRBJ1-1; d_gene: -; abundance: few; v_gene: TRBV10-3; CDR3nt: TGTGCCACCCAGACAGCGGACACTGAAGCTTTCTTT; CDR3aa: CATQTADTEAFF
j_gene: TRBJ1-4; d_gene: -; abundance: -; v_gene: TRBV3-1; CDR3nt: TGTGCCAGCAGCCAAGATATTCGGGGCCGACTTAATGAAAAACTGTTTTTT; CDR3aa: CASSQDIRGRLNEKLFF
j_gene: TRBJ2-7; d_gene: TRBD2; abundance: -; v_gene: TRBV18; CDR3nt: TGTGCCAGCTCTGCAAGGGGAGGGATCTACGAGCAGTACTTC; CDR3aa: CASSARGGIYEQYF
j_gene: TRBJ1-1; d_gene: -; abundance: few; v_gene: TRBV20-1; CDR3nt: TGCAGTGCTAGAGGTGGGACAAGGAGGGGAGACACTGAAGCTTTCTTT; CDR3aa: CSARGGTRRGDTEAFF
j_gene: TRBJ2-1; d_gene: TRBD1; abundance: many; v_gene: TRBV5-1; CDR3nt: TGCGCCAGCAGCTCAACAGGGGGCGACTACAATGAGCAGTTCTTC; CDR3aa: CASSSTGGDYNEQFF
j_gene: TRBJ2-1; d_gene: -; abundance: few; v_gene: TRBV12-3/TRBV12-4; CDR3nt: TGTGCCAGCAGTTACCCGGGACATGGTGAGCAGTTCTTC; CDR3aa: CASSYPGHGEQFF
j_gene: TRBJ1-1; d_gene: TRBD1; abundance: few; v_gene: TRBV29-1; CDR3nt: TGCAGCGTCCAAATGACAGGGGAAGTGAACACTGAAGCTTTCTTT; CDR3aa: CSVQMTGEVNTEAFF
j_gene: TRBJ1-5; d_gene: -; abundance: -; v_gene: TRBV20-1; CDR3nt: TGCAGTGCTAGCGGTGGCGGATCAAGCAATCAGCCCCAGCATTTT; CDR3aa: CSASGGGSSNQPQHF
j_gene: TRBJ2-6; d_gene: -; abundance: few; v_gene: TRBV12-3/TRBV12-4; CDR3nt: TGTGCCAGCAGTTTCGACTGGGGATTTGGCGAGGCCAACGTCCTGACTTTC; CDR3aa: CASSFDWGFGEANVLTF
j_gene: TRBJ2-1; d_gene: -; abundance: few; v_gene: TRBV29-1; CDR3nt: TGCAGCGTTGAAACGGACGCCGAGGGGACCCACAATGAGCAGTTCTTC; CDR3aa: CSVETDAEGTHNEQFF
j_gene: TRBJ1-3; d_gene: -; abundance: -; v_gene: TRBV20-1; CDR3nt: TGCAGTGCGGGACCGACCTCTGGAAACACCATATATTTT; CDR3aa: CSAGPTSGNTIYF
j_gene: TRBJ2-7; d_gene: TRBD2; abundance: -; v_gene: TRBV2; CDR3nt: TGTGCCAGCAGGGGACTAGCGGGGGGTTCCTACGAGCAGTACTTC; CDR3aa: CASRGLAGGSYEQYF
j_gene: TRBJ2-5; d_gene: -; abundance: many; v_gene: TRBV20-1; CDR3nt: TGCAGTGCTCCCCGGGTAGAGACCCAGTACTTC; CDR3aa: CSAPRVETQYF
j_gene: TRBJ1-1; d_gene: -; abundance: -; v_gene: TRBV7-9; CDR3nt: TGTGCCAGCAGCTTGGATGGGGCCCTGGGGACTGAAGCTTTCTTT; CDR3aa: CASSLDGALGTEAFF
j_gene: TRBJ2-3; d_gene: TRBD2; abundance: -; v_gene: TRBV7-9; CDR3nt: TGTGCCAGGAACGGCGGGGGGGACACGCAGTATTTT; CDR3aa: CARNGGGDTQYF
j_gene: TRBJ2-6; d_gene: -; abundance: many; v_gene: TRBV20-1; CDR3nt: TGCAGTGCGCCACATACCACTGGGGCCAACGTCCTGACTTTC; CDR3aa: CSAPHTTGANVLTF
j_gene: TRBJ2-3; d_gene: -; abundance: many; v_gene: TRBV7-3; CDR3nt: TGTGCCAGCAGCCCCCGGCGCACAGATACGCAGTATTTT; CDR3aa: CASSPRRTDTQYF
j_gene: TRBJ1-1; d_gene: -; abundance: once; v_gene: TRBV5-1; CDR3nt: TGCGCCAGCAGCCCACTGACAGGAGTCAACACTGAAGCTTTCTTT; CDR3aa: CASSPLTGVNTEAFF
j_gene: TRBJ2-7; d_gene: -; abundance: -; v_gene: TRBV28; CDR3nt: TGTGCCAGCAGTTCACGGGACGGAGATTACGAGCAGTACTTC; CDR3aa: CASSSRDGDYEQYF